This entry lists 15 T cell receptor beta chains sequenced from one sample in a study of identical twins. TCRdb reprocessed the 5' RACE reads via MiXCR and lists one record per CDR3 protein. Among roughly 230,000 distinct CDR3 sequences listed, about 8.5% were seen once. The same data also went into a second study, on yellow fever vaccine responses in identical twins.

The sequenced sample was CD8+ T cells sorted from blood. These receptors all come from a woman between 18 and 29 years old in good health.

A few counts support this clonotype. The V and J genes are TRBV20-1 and TRBJ2-2; the match to TRBD2 covers 11 bases. The junction had 6 bases not matched to a gene; V was cut back by 4 bases and J by 2 bases. From germline, CDR1 is DFQATT and CDR2 SNEGSKA (reference sequence). The CDR3 totals 16 residues. This chain's CDR3 is CSAKETSGTNTGELFF. The CDR3 DNA reads TGCAGTGCTAAGGAGACTAGCGGGACAAACACCGGGGAGCTGTTTTTT.

This clonotype was detected ten times or more. The V call is TRBV12-3 or TRBV12-4, the J call TRBJ2-3, with 7 bases fitting TRBD2. This CDR3 region has 16 residues. V dropped 3 bases and J dropped 4; count of bases not matched to a gene: 10. Here the CDR3 DNA reads TGTGCCAGCAGTTTTAGTAGTCGGGAGGTCTCAGATACGCAGTATTTT. Protein product: CASSFSSREVSDTQYF.

This clonotype was seen many times. V is TRBV27 and J is TRBJ1-1; D is unclear. V was pared by 8 bases and J by 5 bases, with 6 bases between. Germline CDR1 is MNHEY and CDR2 is SMNVEV (reference sequence). This CDR3 contains 10 residues. The CDR3 protein is CASGWTEAFF. The CDR3, as DNA: TGTGCCAGCGGGTGGACTGAAGCTTTCTTT.

J is TRBJ2-1 and V is TRBV5-5; weak D call: TRBD1 (5 bases). Germline V gene sequence: CDR1 SGHKS, CDR2 YYEKEE (reference sequence). This CDR3 region has 15 residues. V was pared by 0 bases and J by 8 bases, with 15 bases between. The CDR3 protein is CASSLAYQGSDEQFF. The CDR3 DNA is TGTGCCAGCAGCTTGGCCTATCAGGGATCGGATGAGCAGTTCTTC.

The chain combines TRBV2 with TRBJ2-7, with 7 bases matching TRBD2. The length of the CDR3 is 17 residues. Trimming at V came to 0 bases and at J to 5 bases, leaving 13 bases not matched to a gene. CDR1 and CDR2 (germline): SNHLY, FYNNEI. CDR3 residues: CASSEALLGGRVDEQYF. Written as DNA, the CDR3 is TGTGCCAGCAGTGAAGCGCTTCTTGGCGGGAGAGTCGACGAGCAGTACTTC.

This chain joins TRBV6-4 and TRBJ2-1; 7 positions match TRBD2. Germline values: CDR1 MRHNA, CDR2 SNTAGT. The trim removed 3 bases at V and 5 bases at J, leaving 1 base unmatched. The CDR3 length is 13 residues. This chain's CDR3 is CASSEGGDNEQFF. Written as DNA, the CDR3 is TGTGCCAGCAGTGAGGGGGGGGACAATGAGCAGTTCTTC.

This clonotype has only a few counts. This chain links TRBV9 with TRBJ2-7; 9 bases match TRBD1. Germline CDR1 and CDR2: SGDLS and YYNGEE. This CDR3 region has 16 residues. The V and J ends lost 0 bases and 6 bases, in that order; junction bases with no gene match: 10. CDR3 region: CASSVEVGGQGGEQYF. DNA of the CDR3: TGTGCCAGCAGCGTAGAGGTGGGGGGACAGGGAGGCGAGCAGTACTTC.

This clonotype was seen a few times. The V gene is TRBV6-1, the J gene TRBJ1-4; D not resolved. Germline V CDR1 and CDR2: MNHNS, SASEGT. CDR3 size: 13 residues. V was pared by 7 bases and J by 7 bases, with 13 bases between. CDR3 sequence (DNA): TGTGCCAGCATCGGAGACCTGGCTGAAAAACTGTTTTTT. Its protein product is CASIGDLAEKLFF.

This clonotype came up a few times. The J gene is TRBJ2-3, the V gene TRBV9; 12 nucleotides agree with TRBD2. Germline-derived CDR1 and CDR2 are SGDLS and YYNGEE. The CDR3 length is 14 residues. The ends lost 3 bases at V and 4 bases at J; junction bases unmatched: 0. CDR3 sequence reads: CASSASGGADTQYF. Written as DNA, the CDR3 is TGTGCCAGCAGCGCTAGCGGGGGGGCAGATACGCAGTATTTT.

This clonotype was seen a few times. The rearrangement uses TRBV20-1 and TRBJ2-7; 7 bases align to TRBD1. Trimming removed 0 bases from V and 1 base from J; junction bases left unmatched: 6. The CDR3 extends over 15 amino acids. Germline V gene sequence: CDR1 DFQATT, CDR2 SNEGSKA (reference sequence). CDR3 bases: TGCAGTGCTAGAGAGAAGGACAGGACTTCCTACGAGCAGTACTTC. This encodes CSAREKDRTSYEQYF.

In the case of this clonotype: A much more abundant neighbour one base away suggests this may be a read error. The chain is built from TRBV12-3 or TRBV12-4 and TRBJ2-1; tentatively, D is TRBD1 or TRBD2 (5 bases each). The CDR3 extends over 14 amino acids. For the CDR3, the DNA is TGTACCAGCAGTCCCTGGGACCCATACAATGAGCAGTTCTTC. Amino acid sequence: CTSSPWDPYNEQFF.

The rearrangement links TRBV4-2 to TRBJ2-3; D perhaps matches TRBD2 (5 bases). V was clipped by 1 base and J by 4 bases, with 12 bases between them. This CDR3 contains 15 residues. The germline CDR1 and CDR2 sequences are LGHNA and YNFKEQ. In DNA form, the CDR3 reads TGTGCCAGCAGCCAAGGTGGCCTAGCCGCAGATACGCAGTATTTT. The encoded protein is CASSQGGLAADTQYF.

The J gene is TRBJ2-7, the V gene TRBV7-2; D may match TRBD1 or TRBD2 (5 bases each). Trimming stripped 5 bases from V and 2 bases from J, with 19 bases between. This CDR3 contains 16 residues. Germline CDR1 is SGHTA and CDR2 is FQGNSA. The CDR3 spells CASSPGRVRAAYEQYF. The CDR3, as DNA: TGTGCCAGCAGCCCGGGGCGTGTTAGGGCCGCCTACGAGCAGTACTTC.

This clonotype was seen repeatedly, ten times or more. V gene TRBV10-2 combines with J gene TRBJ2-7; TRBD1 might be the D (5 bases). The germline CDR1 and CDR2 sequences are WSHSY and SAAADI. V lost 2 bases to trimming and J lost 2 bases, with 13 bases between them. This CDR3 spans 15 amino acids. CDR3 nucleotides: TGCGCCAGCAGTGAGGAGTCAGGGTCGACCTACGAGCAGTACTTC. Translating it yields CASSEESGSTYEQYF.

In this sample, this clonotype turned up many times. The rearrangement links TRBV11-2 to TRBJ1-2; TRBD1 matches at 7 bases. CDR3 size: 13 residues. Germline CDR1 reads SGHAT; CDR2 reads FQNNGV. J gave up 6 bases and V 5 bases, and 6 bases lay outside the gene matches. The CDR3 sequence is CASSKDREDGYTF. In DNA, the CDR3 is TGTGCCAGCAGCAAAGACAGGGAGGATGGCTACACCTTC.